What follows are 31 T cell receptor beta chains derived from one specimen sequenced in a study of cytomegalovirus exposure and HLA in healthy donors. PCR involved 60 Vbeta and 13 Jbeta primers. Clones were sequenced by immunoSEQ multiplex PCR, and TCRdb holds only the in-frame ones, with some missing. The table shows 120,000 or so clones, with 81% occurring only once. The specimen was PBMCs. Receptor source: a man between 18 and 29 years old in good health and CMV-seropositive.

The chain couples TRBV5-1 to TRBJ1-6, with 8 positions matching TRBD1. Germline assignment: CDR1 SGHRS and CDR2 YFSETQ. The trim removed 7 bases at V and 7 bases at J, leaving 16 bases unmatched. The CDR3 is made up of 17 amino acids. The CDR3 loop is CASRSNPTGGLNSPLHF. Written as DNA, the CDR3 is TGCGCCAGCCGCTCCAACCCCACAGGGGGTTTAAATTCACCCCTCCACTTT.

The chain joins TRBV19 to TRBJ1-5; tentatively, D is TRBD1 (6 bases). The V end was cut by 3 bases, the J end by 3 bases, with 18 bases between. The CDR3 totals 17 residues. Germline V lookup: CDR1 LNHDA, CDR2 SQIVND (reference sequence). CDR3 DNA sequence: TGTGCCAGTAGTATCCCAATGGGGGCCCTCCCCAATCAGCCCCAGCATTTT. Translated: CASSIPMGALPNQPQHF.

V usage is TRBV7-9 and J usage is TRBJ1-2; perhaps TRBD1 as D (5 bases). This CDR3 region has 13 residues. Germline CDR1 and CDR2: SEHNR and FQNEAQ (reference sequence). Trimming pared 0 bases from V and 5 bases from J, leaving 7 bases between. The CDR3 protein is CASSLASGYGYTF. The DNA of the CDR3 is TGTGCCAGCAGCTTAGCGTCAGGGTATGGCTACACCTTC. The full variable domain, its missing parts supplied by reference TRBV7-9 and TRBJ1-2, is DTGVSQNPRHKITKRGQNVTFRCDPISEHNRLYWYRQTLGQGPEFLTYFQNEAQLEKSRLLSDRFSAERPKGSFSTLEIQRTEQGDSAMYLCASSLASGYGYTFGSGTRLTVV.

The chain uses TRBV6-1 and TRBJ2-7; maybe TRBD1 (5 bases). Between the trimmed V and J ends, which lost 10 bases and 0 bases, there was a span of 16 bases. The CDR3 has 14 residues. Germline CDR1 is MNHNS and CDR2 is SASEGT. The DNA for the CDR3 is TGTGCCATGAGCTGGGGCCAGAGCTCCTACGAGCAGTACTTC. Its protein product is CAMSWGQSSYEQYF.

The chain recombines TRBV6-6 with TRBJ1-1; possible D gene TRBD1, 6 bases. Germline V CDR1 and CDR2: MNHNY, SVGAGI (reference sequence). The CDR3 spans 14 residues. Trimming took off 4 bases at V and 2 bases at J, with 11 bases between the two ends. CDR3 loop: CASSFGQTNTEAFF. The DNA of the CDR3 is TGTGCCAGCAGTTTTGGACAGACTAACACTGAAGCTTTCTTT.

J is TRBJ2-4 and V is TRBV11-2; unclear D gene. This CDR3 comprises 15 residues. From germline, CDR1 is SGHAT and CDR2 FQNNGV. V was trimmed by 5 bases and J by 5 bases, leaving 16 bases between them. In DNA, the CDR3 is TGTGCCAGCAGCCCCACGGTCGGTCCGCAAAACATTCAGTACTTC. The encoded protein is CASSPTVGPQNIQYF.

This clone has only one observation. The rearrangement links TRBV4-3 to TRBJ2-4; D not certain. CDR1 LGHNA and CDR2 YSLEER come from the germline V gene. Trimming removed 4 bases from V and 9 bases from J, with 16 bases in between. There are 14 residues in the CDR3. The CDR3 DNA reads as TGCGCCAGCAGCCCAAAGCTTCCTCCGGGCATTCAGTACTTC. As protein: CASSPKLPPGIQYF.

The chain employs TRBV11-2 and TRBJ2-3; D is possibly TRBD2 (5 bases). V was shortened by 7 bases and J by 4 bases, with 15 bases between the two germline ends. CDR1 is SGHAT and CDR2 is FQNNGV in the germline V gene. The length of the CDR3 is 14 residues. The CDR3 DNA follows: TGTGCCAGCACAAAGGGAGTTATGCCAGATACGCAGTATTTT. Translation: CASTKGVMPDTQYF.

In nucleotides, the CDR3 is TGCGCCAGCAGCCAAGCTCTACAGATGAATTCACCCCTCCACTTT. This sequence encodes CASSQALQMNSPLHF. The chain couples TRBV4-1 to TRBJ1-6; D is undetermined. V shed 1 base and J shed 7 bases, with 11 bases lying between them. Germline CDR1 MGHRA, CDR2 YSYEKL. CDR3 length: 15 residues.

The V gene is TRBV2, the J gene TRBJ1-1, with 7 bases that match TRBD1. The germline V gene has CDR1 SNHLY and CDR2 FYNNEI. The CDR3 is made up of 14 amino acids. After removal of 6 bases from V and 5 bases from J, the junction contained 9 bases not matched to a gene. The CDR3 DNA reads TGTGCCAGCAGAGTACAGGGGTCTGAGACTGAAGCTTTCTTT. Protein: CASRVQGSETEAFF.

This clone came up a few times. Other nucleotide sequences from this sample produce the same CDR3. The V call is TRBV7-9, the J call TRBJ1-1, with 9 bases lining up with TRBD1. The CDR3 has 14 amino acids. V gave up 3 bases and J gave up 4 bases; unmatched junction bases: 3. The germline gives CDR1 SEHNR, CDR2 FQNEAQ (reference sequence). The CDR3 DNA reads TGTGCCAGCAGCTTGGGGGGACAGGGCACTGAAGCTTTCTTT. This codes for CASSLGGQGTEAFF.

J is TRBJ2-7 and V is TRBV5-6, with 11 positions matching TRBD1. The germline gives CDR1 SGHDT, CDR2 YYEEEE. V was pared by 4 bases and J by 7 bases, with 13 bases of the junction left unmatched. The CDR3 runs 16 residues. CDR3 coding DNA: TGTGCCAGCAGCCCCTGGGTTGGACAGGGGGCACGAGAGCAGTACTTC. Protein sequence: CASSPWVGQGAREQYF.

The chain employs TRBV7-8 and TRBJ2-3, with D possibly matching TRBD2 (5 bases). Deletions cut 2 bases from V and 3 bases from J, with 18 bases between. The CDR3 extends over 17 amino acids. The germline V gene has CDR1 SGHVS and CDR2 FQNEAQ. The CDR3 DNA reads TGTGCCAGCAGCTTACGGAGCGGTCTAGTTGTTACAGATACGCAGTATTTT. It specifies CASSLRSGLVVTDTQYF.

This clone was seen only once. CDR3 nucleotides: TGTGCCAGCAGCTTAGCGGGCAGCTATGGCTACACCTTC. Encoded protein: CASSLAGSYGYTF. The gene calls are TRBV7-2 and TRBJ1-2; D unclear. Germline values: CDR1 SGHTA, CDR2 FQGNSA. Trimming stripped 0 bases from V and 4 bases from J, with 6 bases between. CDR3 length: 13 residues.

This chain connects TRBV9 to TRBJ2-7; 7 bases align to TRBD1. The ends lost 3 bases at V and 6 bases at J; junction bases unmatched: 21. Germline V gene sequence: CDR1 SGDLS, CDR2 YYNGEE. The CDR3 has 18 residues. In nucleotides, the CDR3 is TGTGCCAGCAGCGCAAGGAAGAACGGGGACAGCCGAAGGGGCGAGCAGTACTTC. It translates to CASSARKNGDSRRGEQYF.

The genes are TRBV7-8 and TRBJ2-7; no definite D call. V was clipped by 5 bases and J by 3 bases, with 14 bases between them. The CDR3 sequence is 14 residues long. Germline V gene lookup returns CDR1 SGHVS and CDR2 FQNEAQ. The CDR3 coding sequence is TGTGCCAGCAGCCCAGCGAGAATTGGCTACGAGCAGTACTTC. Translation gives CASSPARIGYEQYF. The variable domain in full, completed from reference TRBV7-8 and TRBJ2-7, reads GAGVSQSPRYKVAKRGQDVALRCDPISGHVSLFWYQQALGQGPEFLTYFQNEAQLDKSGLPSDRFFAERPEGSVSTLKIQRTQQEDSAVYLCASSPARIGYEQYFGPGTRLTVT.

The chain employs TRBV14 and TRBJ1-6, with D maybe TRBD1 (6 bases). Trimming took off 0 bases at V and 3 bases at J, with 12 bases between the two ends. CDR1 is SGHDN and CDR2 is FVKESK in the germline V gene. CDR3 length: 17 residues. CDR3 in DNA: TGTGCCAGCAGCCAAGATCGGGGGGGGCTCTATAATTCACCCCTCCACTTT. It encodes CASSQDRGGLYNSPLHF.

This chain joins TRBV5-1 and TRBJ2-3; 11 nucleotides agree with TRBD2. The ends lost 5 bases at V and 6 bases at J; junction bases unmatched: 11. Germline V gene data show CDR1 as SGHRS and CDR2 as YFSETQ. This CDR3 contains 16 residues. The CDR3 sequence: CASRALLAGASDTQYF. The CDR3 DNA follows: TGCGCCAGCAGAGCTCTACTAGCGGGGGCTTCCGATACGCAGTATTTT.

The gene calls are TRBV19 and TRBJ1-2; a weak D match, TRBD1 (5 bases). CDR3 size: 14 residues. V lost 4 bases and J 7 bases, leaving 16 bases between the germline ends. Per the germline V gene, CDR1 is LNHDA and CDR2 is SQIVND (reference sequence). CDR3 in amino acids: CASSTDRNYFGYTF. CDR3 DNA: TGTGCCAGTAGTACAGACAGAAACTATTTTGGCTACACCTTC. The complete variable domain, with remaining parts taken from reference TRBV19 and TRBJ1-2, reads DGGITQSPKYLFRKEGQNVTLSCEQNLNHDAMYWYRQDPGQGLRLIYYSQIVNDFQKGDIAEGYSVSREKKESFPLTVTSAQKNPTAFYLCASSTDRNYFGYTFGSGTRLTVV.

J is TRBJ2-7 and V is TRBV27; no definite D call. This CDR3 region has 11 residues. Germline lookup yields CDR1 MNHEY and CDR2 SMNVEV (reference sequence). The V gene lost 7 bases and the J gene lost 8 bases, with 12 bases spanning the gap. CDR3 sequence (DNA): TGTGCCAGCATCGCCTACGTCAAGCAGTACTTC. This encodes CASIAYVKQYF.

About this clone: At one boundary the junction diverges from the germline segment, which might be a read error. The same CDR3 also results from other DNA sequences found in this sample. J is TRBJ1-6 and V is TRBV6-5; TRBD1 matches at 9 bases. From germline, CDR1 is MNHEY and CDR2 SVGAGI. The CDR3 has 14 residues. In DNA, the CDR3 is TGTGCCAGCAGGGGGGGACAGGGTCATTCACCTCTCCACTTT. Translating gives CASRGGQGHSPLHF.

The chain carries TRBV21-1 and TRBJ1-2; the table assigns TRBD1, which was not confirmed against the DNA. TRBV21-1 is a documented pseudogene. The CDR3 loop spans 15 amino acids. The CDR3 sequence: CASSGDRGRDYGYTF. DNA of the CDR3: TGTGCCAGCAGCGGAGACAGGGGGCGCGACTATGGCTACACCTTC.

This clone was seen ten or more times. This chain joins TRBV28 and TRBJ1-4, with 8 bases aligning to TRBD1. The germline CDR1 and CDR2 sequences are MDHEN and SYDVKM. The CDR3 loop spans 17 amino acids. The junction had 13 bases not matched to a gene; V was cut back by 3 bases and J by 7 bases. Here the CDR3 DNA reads TGTGCCAGCAGTTTGGGCGGGACAGGTGTATCGGGTGAAAAACTGTTTTTT. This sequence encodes CASSLGGTGVSGEKLFF. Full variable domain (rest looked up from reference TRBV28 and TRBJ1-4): DVKVTQSSRYLVKRTGEKVFLECVQDMDHENMFWYRQDPGLGLRLIYFSYDVKMKEKGDIPEGYSVSREKKERFSLILESASTNQTSMYLCASSLGGTGVSGEKLFFGSGTQLSVL.

The CDR3 bases are TGTGCCAGTACGAGGGCGGGCTATGGCTACACCTTC. Protein sequence: CASTRAGYGYTF. The chain joins TRBV19 to TRBJ1-2; unclear D gene. Trimming stripped 7 bases from V and 4 bases from J, with 10 bases between. Per germline, CDR1 LNHDA and CDR2 SQIVND (reference sequence). CDR3 length: 12 residues.

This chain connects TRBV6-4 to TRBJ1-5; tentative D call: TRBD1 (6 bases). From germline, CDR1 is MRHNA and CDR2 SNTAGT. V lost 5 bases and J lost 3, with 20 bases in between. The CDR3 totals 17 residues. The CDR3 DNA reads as TGTGCCAGCAGTCACATCCTGACAGGCCACCTCAATCAGCCCCAGCATTTT. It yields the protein CASSHILTGHLNQPQHF.

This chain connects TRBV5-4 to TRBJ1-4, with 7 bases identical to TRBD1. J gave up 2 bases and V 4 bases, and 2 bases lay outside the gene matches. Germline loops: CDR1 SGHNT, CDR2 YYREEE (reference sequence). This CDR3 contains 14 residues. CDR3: CASSAGQTNEKLFF. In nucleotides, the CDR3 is TGTGCCAGCAGCGCGGGACAGACTAATGAAAAACTGTTTTTT.

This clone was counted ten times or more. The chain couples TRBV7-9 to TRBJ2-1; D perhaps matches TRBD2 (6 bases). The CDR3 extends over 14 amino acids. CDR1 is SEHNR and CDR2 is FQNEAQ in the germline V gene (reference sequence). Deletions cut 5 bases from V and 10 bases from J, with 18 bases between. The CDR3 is CASSTNRGGGEQFF. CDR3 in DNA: TGTGCCAGCAGCACCAATAGGGGAGGAGGCGAGCAGTTCTTC.

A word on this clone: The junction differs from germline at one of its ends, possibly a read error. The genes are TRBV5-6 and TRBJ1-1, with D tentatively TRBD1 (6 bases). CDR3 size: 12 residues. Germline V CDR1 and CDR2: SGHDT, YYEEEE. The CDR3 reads CASRLDSTEAFF. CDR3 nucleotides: TGTGCCAGCAGGTTGGACAGTACTGAAGCTTTCTTT.

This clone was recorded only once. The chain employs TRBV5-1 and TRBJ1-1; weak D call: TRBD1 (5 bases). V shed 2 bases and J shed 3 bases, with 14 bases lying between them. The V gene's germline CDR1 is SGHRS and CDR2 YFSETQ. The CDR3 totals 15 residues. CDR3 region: CASSFFGHLDTEAFF. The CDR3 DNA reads TGCGCCAGCAGCTTTTTCGGACATCTGGACACTGAAGCTTTCTTT.

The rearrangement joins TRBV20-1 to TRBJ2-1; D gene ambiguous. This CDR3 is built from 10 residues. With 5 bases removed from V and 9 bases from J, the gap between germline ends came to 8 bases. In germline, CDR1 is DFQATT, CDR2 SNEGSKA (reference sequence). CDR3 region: CSALTGEQFF. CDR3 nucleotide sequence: TGCAGTGCTTTAACGGGTGAGCAGTTCTTC.

This CDR3 reads CASRRTGGTGANVLTF. The DNA for the CDR3 is TGTGCCAGCAGGCGGACAGGGGGTACTGGGGCCAACGTCCTGACTTTC. The chain couples TRBV2 to TRBJ2-6, with 10 bases that match TRBD1. Germline loops: CDR1 SNHLY, CDR2 FYNNEI. The V gene end was trimmed by 6 bases and the J gene end by 2 bases; junction bases not matched to a gene: 4. This CDR3 contains 16 residues.